The clone carrying this TCR beta chain was observed many times. Its antigen is undetermined. This CDR3 comprises 17 residues. CDR1 and CDR2 from the germline V gene are MNHEY and SVGEGT. Trimming shortened V by 5 bases and J by 3 bases, and 19 bases separated the two germline ends. The data belong to a study of T cells in Graves' hyperthyroidism and ophthalmopathy. Study context: Prior to any treatment, at the point of initial diagnosis, peripheral blood was collected. Broader study findings: Blood also held most thyroid clonotypes expanded beyond 0.001.

Authors of the study amplified TCR beta CDR3 regions from RNA transcripts. The primer set for the first-round RT-PCR of the TCR CDR3 was HTBI. A single record per CDR3 protein comes from TCRdb applying MiXCR to the multiplex PCR reads. The sample records around 700,000 distinct CDR3 sequences, around 20% being singletons. The gene calls are TRBV6-2 or TRBV6-3 and TRBJ2-2; the D gene could be TRBD1 or TRBD2 (5 bases each). What was sequenced was blood. The clonotype was recovered from a woman aged 45-65 years with Graves' hyperthyroidism that later progressed to Graves' ophthalmopathy. CDR3 DNA sequence: TGTGCCAGCAGTCGGACCCGGGACGTCCGGCACACCGGGGAGCTGTTTTTT. Amino acids: CASSRTRDVRHTGELFF.